This T cell receptor (beta chain) was profiled in a study of T cells in tuberculosis. Whole-study context: This South African cohort compared adolescents with or without latent tuberculosis against adults with active tuberculosis. Study-level findings and limits: Samples were chosen by availability of cryopreserved specimens. Active tuberculosis TCR-alpha repertoires lay closer to GMM-specific TCRs than IGRA-negative controls, suggesting clonal expansion.

The time point was: new active TB diagnosis, blood taken before or within 7 days of starting treatment. Worth noting for this clone: Its antigen remains unidentified.

Assay: immunoSEQ multiplex PCR; the TCRdb copy retains only in-frame clones and omits some. This table holds fewer than 55,000 clones, about 95% found once. The sequencing used PBMCs, collected at tuberculosis diagnosis. This clonotype was obtained from an adult with tuberculosis.

The CDR3 is CASSGGSRTQYF. The DNA of the CDR3 is TGTGCCTCTAGCGGGGGCTCAAGGACCCAGTACTTC. The chain links TRBV30 to TRBJ2-5, with TRBD2 identical over 10 bases. CDR1 and CDR2 from the germline V gene are GTSNPN and SVGIG (reference sequence). V lost 7 bases and J lost 7; bases outside the gene matches: 6. The CDR3 is 12 residues long.